Reported below is one TCR beta chain. This sample was taken from a study of blood T cell repertoires in COVID-19. Study-wide context: Samples taken during acute and convalescent COVID-19 were collected in the United States, Italy and Spain. The analysed material was cDNA or gDNA that came from T cells, B-cell-depleted T cells, or PBMCs.

In the original analysis: Reference gene primers were amplified, and this amplification served to estimate nucleated cell counts. Profiling relied on immunoSEQ multiplex PCR, and the TCRdb table lists in-frame clones only, not all of them. D and trimming come from the DNA, and the V and J calls and clone size come from that table. This sample has some 140,000 clones, with approximately 81% found just once. Per germline, CDR1 SQVTM and CDR2 ANQGSEA. The germline V and J ends were trimmed by 6 bases and 4 bases, with 7 bases remaining between them. CDR3 length: 11 residues. The sample consisted of peripheral blood. The clonotype comes from a woman aged 60 to 75 with active or convalescent COVID-19. The chain is built from TRBV29-1 and TRBJ1-5; D unresolved. CDR3 residues: CSVGLNQPQHF. The CDR3 bases are TGCAGCGTAGGACTTAATCAGCCCCAGCATTTT.